The T cell receptor beta chain described here comes from a study of vaccination and CD4 T cells after COVID-19. Described treatment: roughly 11-day PBMC culture with coronavirus spike peptide pools or control peptides (ViraFEST assay). In regard to this clonotype: What it binds is unknown.

Study results and limitations: Convalescent patients gained a median about 90% of their reactive clones only post-vaccination.

Researchers used the Oncomine TCR Beta short-read assay to sequence DNA from cultured CD4+ T cells. TCRdb re-analysed the PCR reads in MiXCR, keeping a single row per CDR3 protein. This table has some 20,000 distinct CDR3 sequences, roughly 70% appearing once. The CDR3 runs 13 residues. Germline V gives CDR1 MNHEY, CDR2 SVGEGT. Trimming shortened V by 7 bases and J by 8 bases, and 17 bases separated the two germline ends. This chain joins TRBV6-2 or TRBV6-3 and TRBJ1-2; no definite D call. This receptor was identified in a human donor who had recovered from COVID-19. Sequencing was done on a sample of CD4+ T cells from blood, cultured in vitro. CDR3 in amino acids: CASTLTGFPGYTF. The CDR3 region has the DNA TGTGCCAGCACCCTAACGGGATTTCCCGGCTACACCTTC.